Listed below are T cell receptor beta chains from one sample, sequenced in a study of control samples from healthy donors and cancer patients. TCRdb keeps only in-frame clones here, not all; method: immunoSEQ multiplex PCR. The sample yields about 160,000 clones, around nine tenths seen once. Sequencing used blood. The source of these receptors is a man aged 30 to 45 in good health. The CDR3 runs from the conserved cysteine through the conserved F or W. Fields, in order: D gene, CDR3 length, V gene, clone size, J gene, CDR3 protein, CDR3 DNA. A D gene is named only where the DNA matches it firmly. Part of the rows lack a size; the others show once, few, many or a class for expanded clones.

d_gene: -; len: 15; v_gene: TRBV2; abundance: -; j_gene: TRBJ1-5; CDR3aa: CASSEQGPGNQPQHF; CDR3nt: TGTGCCAGCAGTGAACAGGGGCCTGGCAATCAGCCCCAGCATTTT
d_gene: TRBD2; len: 18; v_gene: TRBV6-2/TRBV6-3; abundance: -; j_gene: TRBJ2-1; CDR3aa: CASSQRTSGRRSYNEQFF; CDR3nt: TGTGCCAGCAGTCAACGGACTAGCGGGAGGAGGAGTTACAATGAGCAGTTCTTC
d_gene: -; len: 14; v_gene: TRBV11-1; abundance: -; j_gene: TRBJ2-3; CDR3aa: CASSMTGPTDTQYF; CDR3nt: TGTGCCAGCAGCATGACGGGACCGACAGATACGCAGTATTTT
d_gene: -; len: 13; v_gene: TRBV6-5; abundance: -; j_gene: TRBJ2-2; CDR3aa: CATNDGVTGELFF; CDR3nt: TGTGCCACCAACGATGGGGTCACCGGGGAGCTGTTTTTT
d_gene: -; len: 15; v_gene: TRBV5-1; abundance: -; j_gene: TRBJ1-6; CDR3aa: CASSLAEAGGGPLHF; CDR3nt: TGCGCCAGCAGCTTGGCCGAGGCCGGCGGTGGACCCCTCCACTTT
d_gene: -; len: 14; v_gene: TRBV7-8; abundance: -; j_gene: TRBJ2-7; CDR3aa: CASSSRTTIYEQYF; CDR3nt: TGTGCCAGCAGCTCCCGGACCACCATCTACGAGCAGTACTTC
d_gene: TRBD1; len: 12; v_gene: TRBV9; abundance: -; j_gene: TRBJ1-5; CDR3aa: CASSGRTGAQHF; CDR3nt: TGTGCCAGCAGCGGACGGACAGGGGCCCAGCATTTT
d_gene: -; len: 14; v_gene: TRBV6-6; abundance: -; j_gene: TRBJ2-7; CDR3aa: CATLAQAGGYEQYF; CDR3nt: TGTGCCACCCTGGCCCAGGCAGGCGGGTACGAGCAGTACTTC
d_gene: -; len: 11; v_gene: TRBV28; abundance: -; j_gene: TRBJ1-2; CDR3aa: CASSPPPGYTF; CDR3nt: TGTGCCAGCAGCCCCCCTCCTGGCTACACCTTC
d_gene: -; len: 13; v_gene: TRBV4-2; abundance: -; j_gene: TRBJ1-4; CDR3aa: CASSQETGTPQIF; CDR3nt: TGTGCCAGCAGCCAGGAAACCGGGACTCCGCAAATTTTT
d_gene: -; len: 17; v_gene: TRBV4-2; abundance: once; j_gene: TRBJ2-1; CDR3aa: CASSQHRQTSSYNEQFF; CDR3nt: TGTGCCAGCAGCCAACACCGACAGACGAGCTCCTACAATGAGCAGTTCTTC
d_gene: TRBD1; len: 15; v_gene: TRBV7-8; abundance: once; j_gene: TRBJ1-1; CDR3aa: CASSTGAPHTTEAFF; CDR3nt: TGTGCCAGCAGCACAGGGGCACCCCACACGACTGAAGCTTTCTTT
d_gene: -; len: 16; v_gene: TRBV5-1; abundance: -; j_gene: TRBJ2-5; CDR3aa: CASSLGRGPSQETQYF; CDR3nt: TGCGCCAGCAGCTTGGGCAGGGGCCCCTCTCAAGAGACCCAGTACTTC
d_gene: -; len: 18; v_gene: TRBV21-1; abundance: -; j_gene: TRBJ1-5; CDR3aa: CASSKALGRWIGNQPQHF; CDR3nt: TGTGCCAGCAGCAAAGCGCTGGGCAGGTGGATTGGCAATCAGCCCCAGCATTTT
d_gene: -; len: 18; v_gene: TRBV28; abundance: -; j_gene: TRBJ1-1; CDR3aa: CASSLSYPIQGMNTEAFF; CDR3nt: TGTGCCAGCAGTTTATCTTACCCAATTCAAGGGATGAACACTGAAGCTTTCTTT
d_gene: -; len: 15; v_gene: TRBV7-9; abundance: -; j_gene: TRBJ2-5; CDR3aa: CASSPRGGTEDGQYF; CDR3nt: TGTGCCAGCAGCCCCCGGGGCGGGACAGAAGATGGTCAGTACTTC
d_gene: -; len: 14; v_gene: TRBV28; abundance: -; j_gene: TRBJ1-4; CDR3aa: CASREGSTNEKLFF; CDR3nt: TGTGCCAGCAGGGAGGGATCAACTAATGAAAAACTGTTTTTT
d_gene: -; len: 14; v_gene: TRBV27; abundance: -; j_gene: TRBJ2-3; CDR3aa: CASVARGGTDTQYF; CDR3nt: TGTGCCAGCGTGGCTCGCGGGGGCACAGATACGCAGTATTTT
d_gene: TRBD1; len: 17; v_gene: TRBV28; abundance: -; j_gene: TRBJ2-2; CDR3aa: CASSFTPGQGFGGELFF; CDR3nt: TGTGCCAGCAGTTTCACACCGGGACAGGGGTTTGGCGGGGAGCTGTTTTTT
d_gene: TRBD2; len: 17; v_gene: TRBV19; abundance: -; j_gene: TRBJ2-3; CDR3aa: CASSIGRGRVGTDTQYF; CDR3nt: TGTGCCAGTAGTATCGGACGCGGGAGGGTTGGTACAGATACGCAGTATTTT
d_gene: -; len: 13; v_gene: TRBV14; abundance: -; j_gene: TRBJ2-1; CDR3aa: CASSQEWFGEQFF; CDR3nt: TGTGCCAGCAGCCAAGAATGGTTCGGTGAGCAGTTCTTC
d_gene: -; len: 15; v_gene: TRBV11-1; abundance: -; j_gene: TRBJ2-1; CDR3aa: CASTYTGSSYNEQFF; CDR3nt: TGTGCCAGCACTTATACAGGGAGCTCCTACAATGAGCAGTTCTTC
d_gene: -; len: 10; v_gene: TRBV20-1; abundance: -; j_gene: TRBJ2-1; CDR3aa: CSAQKAGQFF; CDR3nt: TGCAGTGCCCAAAAGGCTGGGCAGTTCTTC
d_gene: TRBD1; len: 16; v_gene: TRBV9; abundance: few; j_gene: TRBJ2-5; CDR3aa: CASSVGTGLEGETQYF; CDR3nt: TGTGCCAGCAGCGTAGGGACAGGGTTGGAGGGAGAGACCCAGTACTTC
d_gene: -; len: 14; v_gene: TRBV28; abundance: -; j_gene: TRBJ2-1; CDR3aa: CASSLNNRDDEQFF; CDR3nt: TGTGCCAGCAGTTTAAATAACAGGGACGATGAGCAGTTCTTC
d_gene: -; len: 14; v_gene: TRBV28; abundance: once; j_gene: TRBJ1-5; CDR3aa: CASKKVPSNRPQHF; CDR3nt: TGTGCCAGCAAGAAGGTCCCGAGCAATCGGCCCCAGCATTTT
d_gene: TRBD1; len: 13; v_gene: TRBV6-5; abundance: -; j_gene: TRBJ1-1; CDR3aa: CASFGQGNTEAFF; CDR3nt: TGTGCCAGCTTTGGACAGGGAAACACTGAAGCTTTCTTT
d_gene: -; len: 12; v_gene: TRBV14; abundance: -; j_gene: TRBJ2-7; CDR3aa: CASSFLGREQYF; CDR3nt: TGTGCCAGCAGCTTTTTAGGAAGGGAGCAGTACTTC
d_gene: -; len: 13; v_gene: TRBV6-5; abundance: -; j_gene: TRBJ1-2; CDR3aa: CASKDGTYYGYTF; CDR3nt: TGTGCCAGCAAGGACGGCACTTACTATGGCTACACCTTC
d_gene: -; len: 16; v_gene: TRBV4-1; abundance: -; j_gene: TRBJ1-3; CDR3aa: CASSQDGANSGNTIYF; CDR3nt: TGCGCCAGCAGCCAAGATGGGGCCAACTCTGGAAACACCATATATTTT
d_gene: TRBD2; len: 12; v_gene: TRBV6-5; abundance: few; j_gene: TRBJ2-7; CDR3aa: CGTGTSSYEQYF; CDR3nt: TGTGGAACCGGGACTAGCTCCTACGAGCAGTACTTC
d_gene: -; len: 12; v_gene: TRBV10-3; abundance: -; j_gene: TRBJ2-6; CDR3aa: CAIRAGANVLTF; CDR3nt: TGTGCCATCAGGGCAGGGGCCAACGTCCTGACTTTC
d_gene: TRBD2; len: 14; v_gene: TRBV2; abundance: once; j_gene: TRBJ2-7; CDR3aa: CASIVSGGAYEQYF; CDR3nt: TGTGCCAGCATCGTTAGCGGGGGGGCCTACGAGCAGTACTTC
d_gene: -; len: 16; v_gene: TRBV14; abundance: -; j_gene: TRBJ2-2; CDR3aa: CASSKTLHLNTGELFF; CDR3nt: TGTGCCAGCAGCAAGACCTTACACTTGAACACCGGGGAGCTGTTTTTT
d_gene: -; len: 13; v_gene: TRBV24-1; abundance: -; j_gene: TRBJ1-1; CDR3aa: CATSVGGARGAFF; CDR3nt: TGTGCCACCAGTGTTGGGGGGGCCCGGGGAGCTTTCTTT
d_gene: -; len: 16; v_gene: TRBV3-1/TRBV3-2; abundance: -; j_gene: TRBJ2-2; CDR3aa: CASSQTGTVGTGELFF; CDR3nt: TGTGCCAGCAGCCAAACCGGGACGGTCGGCACCGGGGAGCTGTTTTTT
d_gene: TRBD1; len: 16; v_gene: TRBV28; abundance: -; j_gene: TRBJ1-5; CDR3aa: CASSSPDRGPHQPQHF; CDR3nt: TGTGCCAGCAGTTCCCCAGACAGGGGGCCTCATCAGCCCCAGCATTTT
d_gene: TRBD1; len: 15; v_gene: TRBV19; abundance: -; j_gene: TRBJ2-7; CDR3aa: CASRPGQGASYEQYF; CDR3nt: TGTGCCAGTAGGCCGGGACAGGGGGCCTCCTACGAGCAGTACTTC
d_gene: -; len: 14; v_gene: TRBV7-9; abundance: -; j_gene: TRBJ2-3; CDR3aa: CASSLWRFTDTQYF; CDR3nt: TGTGCCAGCAGCTTATGGCGTTTCACAGATACGCAGTATTTT
d_gene: -; len: 14; v_gene: TRBV6-5; abundance: few; j_gene: TRBJ1-4; CDR3aa: CASMRGATNEKLFF; CDR3nt: TGTGCCAGCATGCGGGGTGCAACTAATGAAAAACTGTTTTTT
d_gene: -; len: 15; v_gene: TRBV28; abundance: -; j_gene: TRBJ1-4; CDR3aa: CASSPQGLANEKLFF; CDR3nt: TGTGCCAGCAGTCCCCAGGGGCTAGCTAATGAAAAACTGTTTTTT